This TCR beta chain is from a study of control samples from healthy donors and cancer patients. The CDR3 has 12 amino acids. The V and J ends lost 7 bases and 2 bases respectively, with 10 bases between them. Germline values: CDR1 SGHRS, CDR2 YFSETQ. The method was immunoSEQ multiplex PCR; TCRdb's version includes in-frame clones alone and lacks a portion of them. The sample yields roughly 160,000 clones, approximately 94% seen once. The V gene is TRBV5-1, the J gene TRBJ2-7, with a possible D match to TRBD1 (5 bases). The sequence came from a man aged 55 to 70 with colorectal cancer. Sequencing input: PBMCs. The CDR3 sequence: CASGQGPYEQYF. CDR3 coding DNA: TGCGCCAGCGGGCAGGGCCCCTACGAGCAGTACTTC.